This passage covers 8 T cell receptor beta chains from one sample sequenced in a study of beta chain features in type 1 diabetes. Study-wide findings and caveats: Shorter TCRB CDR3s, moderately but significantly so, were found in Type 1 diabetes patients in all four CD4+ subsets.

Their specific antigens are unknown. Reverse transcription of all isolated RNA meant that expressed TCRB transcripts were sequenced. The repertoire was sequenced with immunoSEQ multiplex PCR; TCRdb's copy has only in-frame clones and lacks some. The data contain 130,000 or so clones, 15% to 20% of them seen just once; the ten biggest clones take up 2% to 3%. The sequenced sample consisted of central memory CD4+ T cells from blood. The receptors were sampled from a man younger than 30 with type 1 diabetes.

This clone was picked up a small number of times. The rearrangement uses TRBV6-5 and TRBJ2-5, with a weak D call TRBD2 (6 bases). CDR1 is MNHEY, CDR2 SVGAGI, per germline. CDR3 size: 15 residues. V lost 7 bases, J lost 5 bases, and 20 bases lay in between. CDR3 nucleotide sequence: TGTGCCAGCACCACAACCGGCGGGGTTGGTGAGACCCAGTACTTC. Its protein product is CASTTTGGVGETQYF.

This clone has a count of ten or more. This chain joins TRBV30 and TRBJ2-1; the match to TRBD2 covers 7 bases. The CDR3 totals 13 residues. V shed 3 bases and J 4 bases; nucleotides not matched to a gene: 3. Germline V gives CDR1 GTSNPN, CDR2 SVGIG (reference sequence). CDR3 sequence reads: CAWSDGRYNEQFF. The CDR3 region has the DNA TGTGCCTGGAGCGACGGGAGGTACAATGAGCAGTTCTTC. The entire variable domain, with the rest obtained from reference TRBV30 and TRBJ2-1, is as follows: SQTIHQWPATLVQPVGSPLSLECTVEGTSNPNLYWYRQAAGRGLQLLFYSVGIGQISSEVPQNLSASRPQDRQFILSSKKLLLSDSGFYLCAWSDGRYNEQFFGPGTRLTVL.

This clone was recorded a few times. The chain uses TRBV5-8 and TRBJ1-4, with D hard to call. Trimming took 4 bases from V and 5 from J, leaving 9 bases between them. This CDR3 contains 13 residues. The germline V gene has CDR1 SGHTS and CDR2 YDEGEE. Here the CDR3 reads CASSHQSNEKLFF. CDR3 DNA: TGTGCCAGCAGCCATCAAAGCAATGAAAAACTGTTTTTT.

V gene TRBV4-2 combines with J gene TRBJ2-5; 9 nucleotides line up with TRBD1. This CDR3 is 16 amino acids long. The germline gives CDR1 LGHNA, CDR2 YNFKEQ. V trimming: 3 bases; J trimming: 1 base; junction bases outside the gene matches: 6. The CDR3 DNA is TGTGCCAGCAGCCAGGGACAGGGAGGTCCCCAAGAGACCCAGTACTTC. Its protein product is CASSQGQGGPQETQYF.

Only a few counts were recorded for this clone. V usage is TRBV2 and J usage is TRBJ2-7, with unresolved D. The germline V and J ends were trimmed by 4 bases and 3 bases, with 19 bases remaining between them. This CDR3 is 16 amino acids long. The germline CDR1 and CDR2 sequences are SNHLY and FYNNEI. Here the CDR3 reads CASSGLFGSLHYEQYF. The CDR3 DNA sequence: TGTGCCAGCAGTGGGCTTTTTGGGTCCCTACACTACGAGCAGTACTTC.

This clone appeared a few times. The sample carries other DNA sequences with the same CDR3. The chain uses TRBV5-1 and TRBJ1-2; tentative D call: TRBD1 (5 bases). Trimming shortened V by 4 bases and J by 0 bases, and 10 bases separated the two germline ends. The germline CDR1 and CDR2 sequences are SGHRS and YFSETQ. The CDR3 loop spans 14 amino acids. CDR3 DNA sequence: TGCGCCAGCAGCCTCAGGGAAGCTAACTATGGCTACACCTTC. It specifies CASSLREANYGYTF.

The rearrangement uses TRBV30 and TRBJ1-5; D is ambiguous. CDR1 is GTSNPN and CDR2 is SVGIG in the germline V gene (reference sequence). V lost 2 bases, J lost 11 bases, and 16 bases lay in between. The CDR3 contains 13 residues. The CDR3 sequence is CAWSITSRAAQHF. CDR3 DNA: TGTGCCTGGAGTATTACCTCTCGCGCGGCCCAGCATTTT.

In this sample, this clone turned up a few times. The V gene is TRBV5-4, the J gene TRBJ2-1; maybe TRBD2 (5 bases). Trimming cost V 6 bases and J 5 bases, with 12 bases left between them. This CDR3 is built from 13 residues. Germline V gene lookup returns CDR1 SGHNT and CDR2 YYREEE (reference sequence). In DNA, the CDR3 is TGTGCCAGCACCCTGGGAGTGCACAATGAGCAGTTCTTC. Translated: CASTLGVHNEQFF.